What follows is one T cell receptor beta chain and its context. This clonotype was recorded at least ten times. This clone's antigen is unknown. No much larger clone exists at a distance of one base, and base qualities are not known. This sample stems from a study of regulatory T cells in long-lasting Graves disease (dated by TCRdb to 2020 to 2022). Regarding the study in general: Persistent Graves' disease meant more than 5 years of antithyroid drug treatment with TSH receptor autoantibodies that stayed positive. Patients with persistent Graves' disease were compared with patients with newly diagnosed Graves' disease using TCR sequencing and RNA sequencing of peripheral blood. The study was registered as a clinical trial and conducted in China. A total of some 35 samples underwent TCR sequencing: about 13 from persistent and roughly 20 from newly diagnosed Graves' disease patients. In the clinical cohort, patients with persistent Graves' disease had used antithyroid drugs for an average of roughly 10 years. Results the study describes overall, beyond this receptor: Lower TCR Shannon entropy and fewer highly expanded clones were observed in persistent Graves' disease patients than in newly diagnosed patients, which suggested clonal expansion. The authors noted that the small sample size was a limitation that may lower accuracy. Because the primary lesion, thyroid tissue, could not be accessed, the study looked at peripheral blood alone. Sequencing and analysis were restricted to the TCR beta chain. More public clonotypes were shared among persistent patients (fewer than 3,000) than among newly diagnosed patients (roughly 1,000). Persistent disease showed preferential use of TRBV28, TRBJ1-2 and TRBJ2-5, whereas newly diagnosed disease favored TRBV20-1 and TRBJ2-1.

The time point label for this specimen denotes: persistent/refractory GD, antithyroid drugs over 5 years with positive TRAb. For both TCR sequencing and RNA sequencing, RNA was extracted from PBMCs using TRIzol. Graves' disease was diagnosed according to American Thyroid Association guidelines. Patients were recruited from an endocrinology department in Xi'an, China. Each patient gave 7.5 to 10 milliliters of peripheral blood, collected in an EDTA anticoagulant tube. Ficoll Paque Plus density gradient separation was used to isolate PBMCs, and no additional T cell sorting was done. An Agilent 2100 Bioanalyzer and agarose gel were used to assess RNA quality, and a NanoDrop 2000 was used to measure RNA concentration. The CDR3, from cysteine to phenylalanine, totals 14 residues. Just the 42-base CDR3 DNA is kept, in frame starting at base 1. The junction carries 17 bases between V and J, which are trimmed by 7 bases and 5 bases respectively. The germline V gene provides CDR1 MDHEN and CDR2 SYDVKM.

The library was made by multiplex PCR. The data were produced on an Illumina HiSeq 4000. iRepertoire HTBI primers and Arm-PCR amplification of CDR3 regions were used to construct TCR beta libraries. Before sequencing, the PCR products went through gel purification. Turning to the authors' computational methods: Gene usage analysis of CDR3 amino acid clonotypes used the 60 to 80 TRBV and more than 13 TRBJ segments found across samples. COPE and FqMerger were used to merge the filtered high-quality paired reads into contigs. BLAST was used to align contigs to the IMGT TRBV, TRBD and TRBJ reference genes, and CDR3 was defined following IMGT. Clonotypes above 0.1% frequency were classified as highly expanded clones. Repertoire diversity was measured by Shannon entropy, and V-J evenness by the Gini coefficient. Clonotypes shared by more than one individual were considered public. TCRdb reran the public reads through fastp at Q25 and MiXCR, keeping productive beta chains. Merged by CDR3 protein, the rows form single entries marked with the most common genes and DNA. These V and J calls originate from TCRdb's pipeline instead of the authors' own analysis. The table for this sample lists about half a million distinct CDR3 sequences; about 20% of them were counted only once. Of the sample, roughly 14% is held by the ten largest clones.

This TCR derives from a female donor with Graves disease. The sample consisted of peripheral blood mononuclear cells (PBMCs), taken when the disease was refractory, from a patient treated with antithyroid drugs. In this chain, TRBV28 is recombined with TRBJ1-1, with an unclear D gene assignment. At the DNA level, the sequence is TGTGCCAGCACCCTACCCGCAGAAGGAACTGAAGCTTTCTTT. The translation is CASTLPAEGTEAFF.